Below are 22 T cell receptor beta chains sequenced from a single sample in a study of blood T cell repertoires in COVID-19. This table comes from immunoSEQ multiplex PCR, and its TCRdb copy is limited to in-frame clones, with some not included. The sample includes fewer than 300,000 clones, over 80% of them seen just once. Sequencing was performed on peripheral blood. The receptors shown here come from a woman aged 40-49 years who had recovered from COVID-19.

The chain employs TRBV6-6 and TRBJ1-4; possibly TRBD1 for D (5 bases). The CDR3 contains 16 residues. V was shortened by 6 bases and J by 5 bases, with 19 bases between the two germline ends. Looked up from germline, CDR1 is MNHNY and CDR2 is SVGAGI (reference sequence). For the CDR3, the DNA is TGTGCCAGCAGAGGCCCCTCGGGGGGTTTGAATGAAAAACTGTTTTTT. It translates to CASRGPSGGLNEKLFF.

The chain uses TRBV5-1 and TRBJ2-3; tentatively, D is TRBD1 (6 bases). The CDR3 runs to 16 residues. The germline CDR1 and CDR2 sequences are SGHRS and YFSETQ. Trimming cost V 1 base and J 0 bases, with 12 bases left between them. The DNA of the CDR3 is TGCGCCAGCAGCTTGTCATGGACAGTCAGCACAGATACGCAGTATTTT. As protein: CASSLSWTVSTDTQYF.

The chain joins TRBV4-3 to TRBJ1-1, with D possibly matching TRBD1 (5 bases). Germline CDR1 and CDR2: LGHNA and YSLEER. V was shortened by 1 base and J by 5 bases, with 8 bases between the two germline ends. The CDR3 spans 13 residues. CDR3 sequence: CASSQGWTTEAFF. The CDR3 nucleotides read TGCGCCAGCAGCCAAGGGTGGACAACTGAAGCTTTCTTT.

V and J are TRBV19 and TRBJ1-4, with D perhaps matching TRBD1 (5 bases). The CDR3 extends over 15 amino acids. Trimming removed 6 bases from V and 0 bases from J, with 11 bases in between. Per germline, CDR1 LNHDA and CDR2 SQIVND (reference sequence). The CDR3 region has the DNA TGTGCCAGTAGGGAAGACAGATCAACTAATGAAAAACTGTTTTTT. Encoded protein: CASREDRSTNEKLFF.

This chain joins TRBV19 and TRBJ2-7; maybe TRBD1 (6 bases). V was pared by 6 bases and J by 3 bases, with 9 bases between. CDR1 and CDR2 (germline): LNHDA, SQIVND (reference sequence). This CDR3 contains 12 residues. CDR3 sequence (DNA): TGTGCCAGTAGGGACAGCCACTACGAGCAGTACTTC. This codes for CASRDSHYEQYF.

This clone was seen a single time. The chain joins TRBV7-8 to TRBJ1-3, with 7 bases aligning to TRBD1. CDR3 length: 18 residues. The trim removed 1 base at V and 0 bases at J, leaving 9 bases unmatched. Looked up from germline, CDR1 is SGHVS and CDR2 is FQNEAQ. The CDR3 loop reads CASSLVISQGGSGNTIYF. For the CDR3, the DNA is TGTGCCAGCAGCTTAGTGATAAGCCAGGGGGGCTCTGGAAACACCATATATTTT. Based on the CDR3 plus reference TRBV7-8 and TRBJ1-3, the full variable domain is GAGVSQSPRYKVAKRGQDVALRCDPISGHVSLFWYQQALGQGPEFLTYFQNEAQLDKSGLPSDRFFAERPEGSVSTLKIQRTQQEDSAVYLCASSLVISQGGSGNTIYFGEGSWLTVV.

This chain uses TRBV27 with TRBJ2-7, with 11 bases fitting TRBD1. CDR1 is MNHEY, CDR2 SMNVEV, per germline (reference sequence). The CDR3 runs to 14 residues. V dropped 6 bases and J dropped 5; count of bases not matched to a gene: 6. CDR3: CASSLRTGGNEQYF. CDR3 nucleotides: TGTGCCAGCAGCCTGCGGACAGGGGGCAACGAGCAGTACTTC.

The rearrangement joins TRBV18 to TRBJ2-2; TRBD2 is a possible D gene (5 bases). This CDR3 is 17 amino acids long. V shed 0 bases and J shed 0 bases, with 11 bases lying between them. Looked up from germline, CDR1 is KGHSH and CDR2 is LQKENI. CDR3 in amino acids: CASSPPPGTANTGELFF. CDR3 nucleotide sequence: TGTGCCAGCTCACCACCGCCGGGAACTGCGAACACCGGGGAGCTGTTTTTT.

The rearrangement uses TRBV5-1 and TRBJ2-1; 10 bases align to TRBD2. Losses at the gene ends were 3 bases for V and 7 bases for J; bases not matched to a gene: 7. The CDR3 is 15 residues long. Germline CDR1 SGHRS, CDR2 YFSETQ. The CDR3 loop is CASSSSSGGINEQFF. The DNA of the CDR3 is TGCGCCAGCAGCTCTTCTAGCGGGGGTATAAATGAGCAGTTCTTC. Variable domain in full (rest from reference TRBV5-1 and TRBJ2-1): KAGVTQTPRYLIKTRGQQVTLSCSPISGHRSVSWYQQTPGQGLQFLFEYFSETQRNKGNFPGRFSGRQFSNSRSEMNVSTLELGDSALYLCASSSSSGGINEQFFGPGTRLTVL.

This clone appeared a few times. The chain carries TRBV9 and TRBJ1-2; D call uncertain. The CDR3 is 13 amino acids. V was shortened by 2 bases and J by 3 bases, with 8 bases between the two germline ends. Germline V gene lookup returns CDR1 SGDLS and CDR2 YYNGEE. This CDR3 reads CASSVRVDYGYTF. The DNA for the CDR3 is TGTGCCAGCAGCGTTCGGGTGGACTATGGCTACACCTTC.

The chain links TRBV7-8 to TRBJ1-1, with no clear D. In germline, CDR1 is SGHVS, CDR2 FQNEAQ. Trimming pared 5 bases from V and 5 bases from J, leaving 21 bases between. The CDR3 is 16 amino acids. The CDR3 DNA follows: TGTGCCAGCAGCCCTGGACTGTTAGGCGGCCAGACTGAAGCTTTCTTT. This encodes CASSPGLLGGQTEAFF.

The chain is built from TRBV18 and TRBJ1-2; 8 nucleotides align to TRBD1. Germline V gives CDR1 KGHSH, CDR2 LQKENI. This CDR3 has 18 residues. The trim removed 4 bases at V and 3 bases at J, leaving 16 bases unmatched. DNA for the CDR3: TGTGCCAGCTCACTCGGTTCAGGGGGCGATCTCTTTGACTATGGCTACACCTTC. It codes for CASSLGSGGDLFDYGYTF.

The V call is TRBV5-4, the J call TRBJ2-7, with D perhaps matching TRBD2 (5 bases). Trimming cost V 7 bases and J 1 base, with 15 bases left between them. CDR1 and CDR2 (germline): SGHNT, YYREEE (reference sequence). The CDR3 has 14 residues. CDR3 sequence: CASREGHSSYEQYF. CDR3 sequence (DNA): TGTGCCAGCCGCGAGGGTCACAGTTCCTACGAGCAGTACTTC.

This clone was recorded once. The chain combines TRBV5-6 with TRBJ1-4; D may be TRBD1 (6 bases). The CDR3 has 16 residues. Between the trimmed V and J ends, which lost 1 base and 4 bases, there was a span of 14 bases. Per the germline V gene, CDR1 is SGHDT and CDR2 is YYEEEE. The CDR3 coding sequence is TGTGCCAGCAGCTTGTATGGGGACAACTATAATGAAAAACTGTTTTTT. As protein: CASSLYGDNYNEKLFF.

V is TRBV5-1 and J is TRBJ1-4; 7 nucleotides match TRBD1. The trim removed 3 bases at V and 7 bases at J, leaving 6 bases unmatched. The CDR3 extends over 14 amino acids. CDR1 is SGHRS, CDR2 YFSETQ, per germline. CDR3 amino acids: CASSSGTESEKLFF. In DNA form, the CDR3 reads TGCGCCAGCAGCTCAGGGACAGAGTCTGAAAAACTGTTTTTT. The full variable domain, completed using reference TRBV5-1 and TRBJ1-4, is KAGVTQTPRYLIKTRGQQVTLSCSPISGHRSVSWYQQTPGQGLQFLFEYFSETQRNKGNFPGRFSGRQFSNSRSEMNVSTLELGDSALYLCASSSGTESEKLFFGSGTQLSVL.

In DNA form, the CDR3 reads TGTGCCAGCAGCCAAGGGGCAATTCTTCAGTATTTT. It codes for CASSQGAILQYF. The V and J genes are TRBV3-1 (or the pseudogene TRBV3-2) and TRBJ2-3; no clear D gene. Germline CDR1 LGHDT, CDR2 YNNKEL (reference sequence). The CDR3 has 12 amino acids. Trimming removed 1 base at V and 12 bases at J, with 11 bases between.

V and J are TRBV25-1 and TRBJ1-2; TRBD1 aligns across 11 bases. The J segment lost 3 bases and the V segment lost 3 bases, leaving 3 bases of the junction unmatched. CDR1 and CDR2 from the germline V gene are MGHDK and SYGVNS. The CDR3 extends over 15 amino acids. The CDR3, as DNA: TGTGCCAGCAGTGACAGGACAGGGGGCTACTATGGCTACACCTTC. Translation: CASSDRTGGYYGYTF.

The CDR3 region has the DNA TGTGCCAGCAGCCACGGGGGGGGCACCATATATTTT. The encoded protein is CASSHGGGTIYF. J is TRBJ1-3 and V is TRBV7-9; possible D gene TRBD1, 5 bases. From germline, CDR1 is SEHNR and CDR2 FQNEAQ (reference sequence). The V end was cut by 5 bases, the J end by 9 bases, with 11 bases between. The length of the CDR3 is 12 residues.

This chain links TRBV4-1 with TRBJ2-7, with TRBD2 identical over 9 bases. With 4 bases clipped from V and 5 bases from J, the junction kept 9 bases outside the gene matches. Germline V gene data show CDR1 as MGHRA and CDR2 as YSYEKL. CDR3 length equals 15 residues. CDR3 bases: TGCGCCAGCAGCCGGGATAGCGGGGGTCTCGACGAGCAGTACTTC. Amino acids: CASSRDSGGLDEQYF.

This chain connects TRBV2 to TRBJ1-2, with unresolved D. Germline V CDR1 and CDR2: SNHLY, FYNNEI. Trimming removed 3 bases from V and 4 bases from J, with 3 bases in between. The CDR3 is 11 amino acids. This CDR3 reads CASSEAYGYTF. DNA of the CDR3: TGTGCCAGCAGTGAGGCCTATGGCTACACCTTC. The entire variable domain, with the rest obtained from reference TRBV2 and TRBJ1-2, is as follows: EPEVTQTPSHQVTQMGQEVILRCVPISNHLYFYWYRQILGQKVEFLVSFYNNEISEKSEIFDDQFSVERPDGSNFTLKIRSTKLEDSAMYFCASSEAYGYTFGSGTRLTVV.

J is TRBJ1-4 and V is TRBV19, with TRBD1 as a possible D gene (5 bases). The CDR3 loop spans 14 amino acids. V was clipped by 10 bases and J by 4 bases, with 16 bases between them. Germline-derived CDR1 and CDR2 are LNHDA and SQIVND (reference sequence). The CDR3 here is CATRGRLYNEKLFF. The CDR3 DNA is TGTGCCACACGGGGGAGATTGTATAATGAAAAACTGTTTTTT.

The chain uses TRBV10-3 and TRBJ1-5, with 7 bases lining up with TRBD1. CDR3 length equals 15 residues. CDR1 is ENHRY, CDR2 SYGVKD, per germline. V trimming: 4 bases; J trimming: 3 bases; junction bases outside the gene matches: 6. DNA of the CDR3: TGTGCCATCAGTGCCTTAGACAGGGACAATCAGCCCCAGCATTTT. Its protein product is CAISALDRDNQPQHF.